The T cell receptor (beta chain) described here comes from a study of regulatory T cells in long-lasting Graves disease. Researchers made TCR beta libraries by using iRepertoire HTBI primers and running Arm-PCR on CDR3 regions. TCRdb re-analysed the multiplex PCR reads in MiXCR, keeping a single row per CDR3 protein. The table lists roughly 500,000 distinct CDR3 sequences, around an eighth of them singletons. Trimming pared 0 bases from V and 8 bases from J, leaving 6 bases between. CDR3 size: 12 residues. The germline V gene has CDR1 SGHRS and CDR2 YFSETQ. In its sample, this clonotype was seen a few times. Time point: newly diagnosed GD, antithyroid drugs for less than 3 months. PBMC-derived RNA was used for the TCR library. This same sample was also taken into another study, of T cells in Graves' hyperthyroidism and ophthalmopathy. That study reports: Diagnoses were established using clinical symptoms, serum thyroxine and TRAb, thyroid ultrasound and orbital computed tomography.

This TCR came from a man younger than 40 with Graves disease. The specimen comprised peripheral blood mononuclear cells (PBMCs), sampled at new diagnosis, from a patient treated with antithyroid drugs. The chain uses TRBV5-1 and TRBJ2-1; no firm D call. As DNA, the CDR3 is TGCGCCAGCAGCTTGGACAACCATGAGCAGTTCTTC. This codes for CASSLDNHEQFF.